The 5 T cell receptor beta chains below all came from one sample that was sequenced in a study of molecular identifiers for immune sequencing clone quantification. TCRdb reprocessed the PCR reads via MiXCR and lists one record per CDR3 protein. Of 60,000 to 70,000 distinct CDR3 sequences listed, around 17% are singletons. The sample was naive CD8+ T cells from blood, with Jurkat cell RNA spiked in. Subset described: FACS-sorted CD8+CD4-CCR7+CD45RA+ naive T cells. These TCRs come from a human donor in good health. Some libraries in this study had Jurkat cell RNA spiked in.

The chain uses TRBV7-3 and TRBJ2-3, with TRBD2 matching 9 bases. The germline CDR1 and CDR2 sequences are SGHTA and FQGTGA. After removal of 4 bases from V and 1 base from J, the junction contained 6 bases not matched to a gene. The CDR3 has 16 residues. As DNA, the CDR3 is TGTGCCAGCAGCTCATATAGGACTAGCGGCACAGATACGCAGTATTTT. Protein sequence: CASSSYRTSGTDTQYF.

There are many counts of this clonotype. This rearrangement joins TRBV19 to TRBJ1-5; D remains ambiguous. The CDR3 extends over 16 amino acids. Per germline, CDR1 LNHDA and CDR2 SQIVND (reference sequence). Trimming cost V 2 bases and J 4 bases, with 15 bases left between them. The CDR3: CASSIIGTLSNQPQHF. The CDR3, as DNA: TGTGCCAGTAGTATAATAGGCACACTCAGTAATCAGCCCCAGCATTTT.

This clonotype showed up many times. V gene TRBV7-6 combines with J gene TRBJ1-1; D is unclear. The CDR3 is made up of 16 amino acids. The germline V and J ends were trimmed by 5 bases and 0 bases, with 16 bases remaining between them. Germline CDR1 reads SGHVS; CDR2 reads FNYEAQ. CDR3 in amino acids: CASSPPTTLMNTEAFF. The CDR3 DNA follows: TGTGCCAGCAGCCCCCCAACGACGTTGATGAACACTGAAGCTTTCTTT.

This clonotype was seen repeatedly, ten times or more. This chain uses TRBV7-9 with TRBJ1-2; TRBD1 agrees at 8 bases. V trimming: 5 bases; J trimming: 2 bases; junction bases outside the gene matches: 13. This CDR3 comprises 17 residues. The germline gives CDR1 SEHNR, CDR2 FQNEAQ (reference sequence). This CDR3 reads CASSPLLLGQGNYGYTF. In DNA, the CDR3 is TGTGCCAGCAGCCCACTTCTACTTGGACAGGGAAACTATGGCTACACCTTC.

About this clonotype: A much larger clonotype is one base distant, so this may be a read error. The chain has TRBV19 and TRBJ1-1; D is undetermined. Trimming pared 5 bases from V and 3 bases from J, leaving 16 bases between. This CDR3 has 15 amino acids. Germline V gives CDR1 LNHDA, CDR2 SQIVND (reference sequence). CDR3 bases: TGTGCCAGTAGTCCCCCACTCTGGGTGGACACTGAAGCTTTCTTT. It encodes CASSPPLWVDTEAFF.